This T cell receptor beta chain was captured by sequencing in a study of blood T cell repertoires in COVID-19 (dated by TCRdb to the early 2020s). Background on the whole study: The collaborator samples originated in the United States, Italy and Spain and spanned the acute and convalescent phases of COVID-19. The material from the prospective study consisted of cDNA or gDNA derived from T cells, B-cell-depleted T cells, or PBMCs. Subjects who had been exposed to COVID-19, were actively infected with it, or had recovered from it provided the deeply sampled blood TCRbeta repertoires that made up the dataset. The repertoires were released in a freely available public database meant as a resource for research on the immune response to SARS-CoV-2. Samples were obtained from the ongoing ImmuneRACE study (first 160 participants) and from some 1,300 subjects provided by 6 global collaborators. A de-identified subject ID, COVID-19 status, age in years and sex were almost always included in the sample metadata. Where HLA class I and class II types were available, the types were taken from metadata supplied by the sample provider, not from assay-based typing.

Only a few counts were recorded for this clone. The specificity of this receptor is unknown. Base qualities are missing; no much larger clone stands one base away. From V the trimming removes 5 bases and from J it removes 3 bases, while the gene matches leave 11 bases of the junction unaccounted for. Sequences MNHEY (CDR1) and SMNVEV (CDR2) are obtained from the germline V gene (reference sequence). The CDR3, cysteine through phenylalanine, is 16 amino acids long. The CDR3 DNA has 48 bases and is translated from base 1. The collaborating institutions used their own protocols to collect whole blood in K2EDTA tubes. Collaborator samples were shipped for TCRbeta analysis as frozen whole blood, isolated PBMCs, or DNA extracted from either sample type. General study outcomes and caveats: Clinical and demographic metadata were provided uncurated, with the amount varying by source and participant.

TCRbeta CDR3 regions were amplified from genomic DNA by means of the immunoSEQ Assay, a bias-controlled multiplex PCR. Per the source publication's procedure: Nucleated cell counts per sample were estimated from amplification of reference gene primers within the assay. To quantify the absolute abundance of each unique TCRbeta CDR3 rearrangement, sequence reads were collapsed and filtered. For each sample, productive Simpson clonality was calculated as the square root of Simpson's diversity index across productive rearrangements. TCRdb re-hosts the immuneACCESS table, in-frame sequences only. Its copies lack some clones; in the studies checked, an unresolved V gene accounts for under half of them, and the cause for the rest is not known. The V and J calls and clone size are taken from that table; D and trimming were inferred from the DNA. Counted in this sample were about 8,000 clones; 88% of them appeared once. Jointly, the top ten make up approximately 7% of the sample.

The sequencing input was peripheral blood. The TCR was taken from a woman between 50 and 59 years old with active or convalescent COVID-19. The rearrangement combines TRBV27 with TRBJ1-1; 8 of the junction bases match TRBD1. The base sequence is TGTGCCAGCAGTGAAACTGTGGACAGGGCTGACACTGAAGCTTTCTTT. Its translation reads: CASSETVDRADTEAFF.